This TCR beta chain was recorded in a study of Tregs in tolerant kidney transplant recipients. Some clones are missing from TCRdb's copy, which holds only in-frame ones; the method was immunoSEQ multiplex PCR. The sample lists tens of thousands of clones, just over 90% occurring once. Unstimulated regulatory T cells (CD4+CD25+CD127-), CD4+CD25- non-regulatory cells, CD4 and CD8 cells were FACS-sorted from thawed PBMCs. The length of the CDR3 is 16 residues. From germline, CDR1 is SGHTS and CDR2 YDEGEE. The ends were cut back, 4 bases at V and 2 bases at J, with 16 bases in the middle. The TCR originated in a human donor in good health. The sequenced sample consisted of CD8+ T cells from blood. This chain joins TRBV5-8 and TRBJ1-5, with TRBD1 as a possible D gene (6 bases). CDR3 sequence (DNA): TGTGCCAGCAGCCCCGTTAAGGGGGTCGGCAATCAGCCCCAGCATTTT. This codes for CASSPVKGVGNQPQHF.